Each of the 15 T cell receptor beta chains below was sequenced from the same sample in a study of cytomegalovirus exposure and HLA in healthy donors. The primer mix had 60 Vbeta and 13 Jbeta primers. TCRdb's table, derived via immunoSEQ multiplex PCR, lists solely in-frame clones and lacks some. The sample carries around 210,000 clones, 80% to 90% recorded once. Sequencing was done on a sample of PBMCs. The receptors come from a girl aged 2 to 10 in good health and CMV-seronegative.

This clone was recorded once. The chain has TRBV5-4 and TRBJ1-1; 12 nucleotides agree with TRBD1. Germline V CDR1 and CDR2: SGHNT, YYREEE (reference sequence). CDR3 length: 16 residues. Losses at the gene ends were 4 bases for V and 3 bases for J; bases not matched to a gene: 7. The CDR3 loop is CASSQGQGAGDTEAFF. The DNA for the CDR3 is TGTGCCAGCAGCCAGGGACAGGGGGCGGGTGACACTGAAGCTTTCTTT. Complete variable domain (other parts from reference TRBV5-4 and TRBJ1-1): ETGVTQSPTHLIKTRGQQVTLRCSSQSGHNTVSWYQQALGQGPQFIFQYYREEENGRGNFPPRFSGLQFPNYSSELNVNALELDDSALYLCASSQGQGAGDTEAFFGQGTRLTVV.

The chain carries TRBV27 and TRBJ2-2; TRBD2 matches at 8 bases. Germline-derived CDR1 and CDR2 are MNHEY and SMNVEV (reference sequence). The CDR3 is made up of 15 amino acids. Unmatched junction bases numbered 3, after V lost 4 bases and J lost 2 bases. CDR3 residues: CASSSGLDNTGELFF. In nucleotides, the CDR3 is TGTGCCAGCAGTTCGGGACTAGATAACACCGGGGAGCTGTTTTTT.

CDR3 loop: CASSLVGAGAYNEQFF. As DNA, the CDR3 is TGCGCCAGCAGCTTGGTCGGAGCGGGAGCTTACAATGAGCAGTTCTTC. The gene calls are TRBV5-1 and TRBJ2-1, with TRBD2 matching over 8 bases. Unmatched junction bases numbered 6, after V lost 0 bases and J lost 4 bases. In germline, CDR1 is SGHRS, CDR2 YFSETQ. This CDR3 is built from 16 residues.

This clone was recorded only once. The chain links TRBV23-1 to TRBJ1-2, with no clear D. TRBV23-1 has ORF status, its function being uncertain. V dropped 3 bases and J dropped 8 bases, with 22 bases sitting between them. The CDR3 runs to 16 residues. The CDR3 spells CASSHGLTRRRIGYTF. In DNA, the CDR3 is TGCGCCAGCAGTCATGGGCTCACTAGGCGCCGAATAGGCTACACCTTC.

About this clone itself: Other DNA sequences from this sample encode an identical CDR3 as well. This chain uses TRBV20-1 with TRBJ2-7, with D possibly TRBD2 on 6 matching bases. V gave up 6 bases and J gave up 3 bases, with 9 bases separating them. The CDR3 has 11 amino acids. Germline lookup yields CDR1 DFQATT and CDR2 SNEGSKA (reference sequence). This CDR3 is CSALTSYEQYF. The CDR3 DNA is TGCAGTGCCCTGACTAGCTACGAGCAGTACTTC.

J is TRBJ2-1 and V is TRBV7-9; D is perhaps TRBD1 (5 bases). Germline-derived CDR1 and CDR2 are SEHNR and FQNEAQ (reference sequence). Trimming left V 5 bases short and J 8 bases short, with 22 bases between. This CDR3 is built from 16 residues. The CDR3 DNA is TGTGCCAGCAGCCCGCTCCGCAGACAGACATTGCATGAGCAGTTCTTC. It is translated as CASSPLRRQTLHEQFF.

This chain joins TRBV14 and TRBJ1-2, with a weak D call TRBD1 (6 bases). Germline V gives CDR1 SGHDN, CDR2 FVKESK. With 3 bases removed from V and 3 bases from J, the gap between germline ends came to 11 bases. CDR3 length: 14 amino acids. CDR3 nucleotides: TGTGCCAGCAGCCAGGGGGCGGGAGACTATGGCTACACCTTC. Protein product: CASSQGAGDYGYTF.

This clone was recorded a few times. The V gene is TRBV5-4, the J gene TRBJ1-1; 8 nucleotides align to TRBD1. The V gene's germline CDR1 is SGHNT and CDR2 YYREEE (reference sequence). The CDR3 loop spans 16 amino acids. V lost 0 bases and J lost 0; bases outside the gene matches: 4. The CDR3 protein is CASSLGTGGVNTEAFF. In DNA form, the CDR3 reads TGTGCCAGCAGCTTGGGAACAGGGGGGGTGAACACTGAAGCTTTCTTT.

The chain uses TRBV5-1 and TRBJ2-3, with 7 bases lining up with TRBD1. The V gene's germline CDR1 is SGHRS and CDR2 YFSETQ. The CDR3 length is 15 residues. With 4 bases clipped from V and 0 bases from J, the junction kept 5 bases outside the gene matches. Here the CDR3 reads CASSPRQGSTDTQYF. The CDR3 DNA reads as TGCGCCAGCAGCCCCCGACAGGGAAGCACAGATACGCAGTATTTT.

DNA for the CDR3: TGTGCCAGCAGCTTTGGGGCCACTAGCACAGATACGCAGTATTTT. This codes for CASSFGATSTDTQYF. The chain couples TRBV13 to TRBJ2-3; tentative D call: TRBD1 (5 bases). The germline V gene has CDR1 PRHDT and CDR2 FYEKMQ (reference sequence). The length of the CDR3 is 15 residues. V was clipped by 3 bases and J by 0 bases, with 10 bases between them.

This sequence joins TRBV6-6 and TRBJ1-1; 7 nucleotides align to TRBD1. Trimming took 11 bases from V and 1 from J; bases not matched to a gene: 7. Germline assignment: CDR1 MNHNY and CDR2 SVGAGI (reference sequence). The CDR3 sequence is 13 residues long. The CDR3 DNA reads as TGTGCCTGCACAGGGGTCGGGAACACTGAAGCTTTCTTT. Protein product: CACTGVGNTEAFF.

The chain links TRBV14 to TRBJ2-1; TRBD2 matches at 14 bases. This CDR3 has 17 residues. V shed 3 bases, J shed 5 bases, and the junction held 6 bases outside the gene matches. The germline CDR1 and CDR2 sequences are SGHDN and FVKESK. As DNA, the CDR3 is TGTGCCAGCAGCCACAGGACTAGCGGGGGGATTAACAATGAGCAGTTCTTC. Translated, it gives CASSHRTSGGINNEQFF.

The chain links TRBV11-2 to TRBJ2-5; D possibly corresponds to TRBD2 (7 bases). Trimming cost V 6 bases and J 5 bases, with 16 bases left between them. This CDR3 is built from 14 residues. Germline CDR1 SGHAT, CDR2 FQNNGV. The CDR3 nucleotides read TGTGCCAGCAGTAGACCGGGGGGCCGGGAGACCCAGTACTTC. As protein: CASSRPGGRETQYF.

This chain connects TRBV4-1 to TRBJ2-7; 10 bases fit TRBD2. The CDR3 totals 15 residues. CDR1 and CDR2 from the germline V gene are MGHRA and YSYEKL. The junction had 5 bases not matched to a gene; V was cut back by 1 base and J by 5 bases. CDR3 in DNA: TGCGCCAGCAGCCAAGTGCCGCTAGCGGGGGACGAGCAGTACTTC. Residues: CASSQVPLAGDEQYF.

The chain couples TRBV30 to TRBJ1-2, with a tentative D call TRBD1 (6 bases). The V end was cut by 3 bases, the J end by 4 bases, with 12 bases between. Germline CDR1 is GTSNPN and CDR2 is SVGIG (reference sequence). There are 13 residues in the CDR3. The CDR3 bases are TGTGCCTGGAGCACAGGGCAAGGCTATGGCTACACCTTC. Its translation is CAWSTGQGYGYTF. Using reference TRBV30 and TRBJ1-2 for the parts outside the CDR3, the full variable domain is SQTIHQWPATLVQPVGSPLSLECTVEGTSNPNLYWYRQAAGRGLQLLFYSVGIGQISSEVPQNLSASRPQDRQFILSSKKLLLSDSGFYLCAWSTGQGYGYTFGSGTRLTVV.